Given below is one TCR beta chain in context. This sample is part of a study of identical twins. V shed 6 bases, J shed 4 bases, and the junction held 17 bases outside the gene matches. CDR1 and CDR2 (germline): MNHNS, SASEGT. The CDR3 contains 17 residues. MiXCR was run by TCRdb on the 5' RACE reads, yielding one entry per CDR3 protein. The data contain roughly 720,000 distinct CDR3 sequences, 18% of them singletons. These data are also associated with another study on T cells expressing NK-cell markers. Turning to that study: Sorting was restricted to alpha-beta TCR T cells by an anti-gamma-delta TCR antibody in several experiments.

The V call is TRBV6-1, the J call TRBJ2-5; 7 positions match TRBD2. Sequenced input: PBMCs. This TCR was recovered from a young woman in good health. In DNA, the CDR3 is TGTGCCAGCAGAAAATCCCTCTTGGGGGGGAAGAGAGAGACCCAGTACTTC. It is translated as CASRKSLLGGKRETQYF.